This TCR beta chain is drawn from a study of beta chain features in type 1 diabetes. The wider study: Summed over all samples, the examined sorted cells came to fewer than 120 million. Study-level points and caveats: TCRB CDR3 length was moderately but significantly reduced in all four CD4+ subsets of Type 1 diabetes patients.

Every isolated RNA sample was fully reverse transcribed, so sequencing captured expressed TCRB transcripts. Repertoires were generated with immunoSEQ multiplex PCR, while TCRdb's copy carries only in-frame clones and drops some. The top ten clones hold 0.017% of a sample with around 250,000 clones, roughly an eighth of them seen once. Notes on this clone: Its target is not known.

There was one heparinised blood draw per donor, averaging approximately 120 mL. CD45RO/CCR7/CD25/CD127/CD95/CD27 sorting isolated CD4+ naive, central memory, regulatory and stem cell-like memory cells. The V gene end was trimmed by 0 bases and the J gene end by 1 base; junction bases not matched to a gene: 3. The CDR3 extends over 15 amino acids. The V gene's germline CDR1 is MNHEY and CDR2 SMNVEV (reference sequence). This receptor was identified in a man in his thirties or forties with type 1 diabetes. V usage is TRBV27 and J usage is TRBJ2-7; 7 bases align to TRBD1. The specimen was naive CD4+ T cells from blood. The CDR3 nucleotides are TGTGCCAGCAGTTTATCAGGGGGCGAATCCTACGAGCAGTACTTC. Its protein product is CASSLSGGESYEQYF.